This T cell receptor beta chain comes out of a study of T cell changes during pregnancy in multiple sclerosis. V shed 5 bases and J 2 bases; nucleotides not matched to a gene: 10. Germline V CDR1 and CDR2: LNHDA, SQIVND (reference sequence). The CDR3 covers 16 residues. Profiled with immunoSEQ multiplex PCR; TCRdb holds only in-frame clones, not every one. The sample has some 87,000 clones, more than 80% seen once. The rearrangement uses TRBV19 and TRBJ2-7; TRBD1 matches at 9 bases. The sample in question was CD4+ T cells from peripheral blood mononuclear cells, obtained before pregnancy. This TCR was sampled from a female donor with multiple sclerosis, enrolled in a pregnancy study. CDR3 bases: TGTGCCAGTAGTCCTAGACGGGGACAGGGTGCCTACGAGCAGTACTTC. This codes for CASSPRRGQGAYEQYF.